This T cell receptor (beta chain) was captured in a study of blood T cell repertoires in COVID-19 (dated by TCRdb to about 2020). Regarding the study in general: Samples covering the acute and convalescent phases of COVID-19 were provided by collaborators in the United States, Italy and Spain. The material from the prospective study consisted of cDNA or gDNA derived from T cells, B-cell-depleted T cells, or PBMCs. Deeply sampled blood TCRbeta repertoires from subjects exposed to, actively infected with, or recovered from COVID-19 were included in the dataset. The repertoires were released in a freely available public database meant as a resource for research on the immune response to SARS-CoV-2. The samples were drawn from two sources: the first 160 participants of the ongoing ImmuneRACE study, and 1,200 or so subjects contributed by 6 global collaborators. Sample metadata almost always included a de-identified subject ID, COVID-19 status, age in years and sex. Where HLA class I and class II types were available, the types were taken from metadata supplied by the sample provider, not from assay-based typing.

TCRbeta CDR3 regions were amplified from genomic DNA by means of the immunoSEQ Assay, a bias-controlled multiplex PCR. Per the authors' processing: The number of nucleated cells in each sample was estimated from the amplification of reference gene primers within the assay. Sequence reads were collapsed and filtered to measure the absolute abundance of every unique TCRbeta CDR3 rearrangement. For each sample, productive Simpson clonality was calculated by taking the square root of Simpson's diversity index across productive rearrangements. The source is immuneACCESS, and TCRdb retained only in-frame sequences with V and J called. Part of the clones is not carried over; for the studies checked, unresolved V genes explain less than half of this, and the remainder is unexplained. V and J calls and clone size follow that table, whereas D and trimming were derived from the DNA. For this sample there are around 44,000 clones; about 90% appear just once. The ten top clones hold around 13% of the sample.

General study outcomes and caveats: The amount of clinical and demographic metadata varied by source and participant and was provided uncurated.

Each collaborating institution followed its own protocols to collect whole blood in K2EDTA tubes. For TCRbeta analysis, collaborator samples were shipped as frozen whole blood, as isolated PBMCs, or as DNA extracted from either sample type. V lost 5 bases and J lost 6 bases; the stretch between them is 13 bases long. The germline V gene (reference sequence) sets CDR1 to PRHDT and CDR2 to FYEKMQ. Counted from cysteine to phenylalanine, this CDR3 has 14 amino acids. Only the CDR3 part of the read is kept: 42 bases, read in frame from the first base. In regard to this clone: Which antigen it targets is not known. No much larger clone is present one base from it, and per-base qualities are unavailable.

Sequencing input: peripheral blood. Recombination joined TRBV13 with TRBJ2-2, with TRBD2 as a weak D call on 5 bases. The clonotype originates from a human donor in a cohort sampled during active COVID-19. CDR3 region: CASSEITEAGELFF. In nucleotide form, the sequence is TGTGCCAGCAGCGAAATTACGGAGGCCGGGGAGCTGTTTTTT.